This is a list of T cell receptor beta chains from one sample in a study of OX40 agonist ivuxolimab in advanced cancers. Sequencing used immunoSEQ multiplex PCR; TCRdb keeps in-frame clones, though not all of them. The data show about 60,000 clones, with around four fifths seen just once and approximately 2.8% held by the top ten. The material sequenced was CD4+ or CD8+ T cells sorted from blood, taken in a trial of the OX40 agonist ivuxolimab. Source of these receptors: an adult with an advanced solid tumor such as melanoma, head and neck, liver or kidney cancer. Each CDR3 is given with its conserved first and last residue. D genes are given only for firm matches. Clone size, where shown, is once, few, many, or a class for clones that have expanded.

j_gene: TRBJ2-7; abundance: -; d_gene: -; v_gene: TRBV11-2; CDR3nt: TGTGCCAGCAGCTTAGCGGTGGGCGAGCAGTACTTC; CDR3aa: CASSLAVGEQYF
j_gene: TRBJ2-2; abundance: -; d_gene: -; v_gene: TRBV5-1; CDR3nt: TGCGCCAGCAGCTCCTCCCTGGGGAACACCGGGGAGCTGTTTTTT; CDR3aa: CASSSSLGNTGELFF
j_gene: TRBJ2-5; abundance: -; d_gene: TRBD2; v_gene: TRBV11-3; CDR3nt: TGTGCCACGGCCTGGGGGGGAGAGACCCAGTACTTC; CDR3aa: CATAWGGETQYF
j_gene: TRBJ2-7; abundance: -; d_gene: TRBD2; v_gene: TRBV5-1; CDR3nt: TGCGCCAGCAGCTTGGTCCCCGGGACTAGCGACTACGAGCAGTACTTC; CDR3aa: CASSLVPGTSDYEQYF
j_gene: TRBJ2-2; abundance: -; d_gene: -; v_gene: TRBV29-1; CDR3nt: TGCAGCGTTTCCCCGGTCGGCACCGGGGAGCTGTTTTTT; CDR3aa: CSVSPVGTGELFF
j_gene: TRBJ2-7; abundance: -; d_gene: -; v_gene: TRBV6-1; CDR3nt: TGTGCCAGCCAAATCCGAAGAGAGCAGTACTTC; CDR3aa: CASQIRREQYF
j_gene: TRBJ2-1; abundance: once; d_gene: -; v_gene: TRBV5-1; CDR3nt: TGCGCCAGCAGCTTGGGGACCAGCTCCTACAATGAGCAGTTCTTC; CDR3aa: CASSLGTSSYNEQFF
j_gene: TRBJ2-2; abundance: -; d_gene: -; v_gene: TRBV7-7; CDR3nt: TGTGCCAGCAGCCCTAAGGGGGACACCGGGGAGCTGTTTTTT; CDR3aa: CASSPKGDTGELFF
j_gene: TRBJ2-5; abundance: -; d_gene: -; v_gene: TRBV7-3; CDR3nt: TGTGCCAGCAGCTTAAAACAGGGAGTAGCCCAGTACTTC; CDR3aa: CASSLKQGVAQYF
j_gene: TRBJ2-7; abundance: -; d_gene: -; v_gene: TRBV27; CDR3nt: TGTGCCAGCAGTCCCCGACTCTTTATGTCTCACGAGCAGTACTTC; CDR3aa: CASSPRLFMSHEQYF
j_gene: TRBJ1-1; abundance: -; d_gene: TRBD1; v_gene: TRBV5-5; CDR3nt: TGTGCCAGCAGCTCGACAGGGGCGAACACTGAAGCTTTCTTT; CDR3aa: CASSSTGANTEAFF
j_gene: TRBJ1-3; abundance: -; d_gene: -; v_gene: TRBV18; CDR3nt: TGTGCCAGCTCACCTAAGGGAGACGGAAACACCATATATTTT; CDR3aa: CASSPKGDGNTIYF
j_gene: TRBJ1-2; abundance: few; d_gene: TRBD1; v_gene: TRBV5-1; CDR3nt: TGCGCCAGCCGATCCCGACAGGGGGATGGCTACACCTTC; CDR3aa: CASRSRQGDGYTF
j_gene: TRBJ1-1; abundance: -; d_gene: -; v_gene: TRBV29-1; CDR3nt: TGCAGCGTTGAAAAAGGGACCGGGAACACTGAAGCTTTCTTT; CDR3aa: CSVEKGTGNTEAFF
j_gene: TRBJ2-7; abundance: -; d_gene: TRBD2; v_gene: TRBV19; CDR3nt: TGTGCCAGTAGTGAAGGACTAGCGGTGACCTACGAGCAGTACTTC; CDR3aa: CASSEGLAVTYEQYF
j_gene: TRBJ2-5; abundance: -; d_gene: -; v_gene: TRBV6-4; CDR3nt: TGTGCCAAGCACGGCGCTAGCCATGAGAACCAAGAGACCCAGTACTTC; CDR3aa: CAKHGASHENQETQYF
j_gene: TRBJ2-7; abundance: -; d_gene: -; v_gene: TRBV6-5; CDR3nt: TGTGCCAGCAGTTACTCGGCAGGGTCCTCCTACGAGCAGTACTTC; CDR3aa: CASSYSAGSSYEQYF
j_gene: TRBJ2-7; abundance: -; d_gene: -; v_gene: TRBV6-6; CDR3nt: TGTGCCAGCAGTTATGGGGAAGGAGTCTACGAGCAGTACTTC; CDR3aa: CASSYGEGVYEQYF
j_gene: TRBJ1-1; abundance: -; d_gene: -; v_gene: TRBV6-5; CDR3nt: TGTGCCAGCAGTCCCCCGGGGACTGAAGCTTTCTTT; CDR3aa: CASSPPGTEAFF
j_gene: TRBJ1-1; abundance: -; d_gene: -; v_gene: TRBV10-3; CDR3nt: TGTGCCATCGCAGGCCCCGGGGGCACTGAAGCTTTCTTT; CDR3aa: CAIAGPGGTEAFF
j_gene: TRBJ2-2; abundance: -; d_gene: TRBD2; v_gene: TRBV19; CDR3nt: TGTGCCACCCAAGGACTAGCGGGAGGTCTCACCGGGGAGCTGTTTTTT; CDR3aa: CATQGLAGGLTGELFF
j_gene: TRBJ1-1; abundance: once; d_gene: TRBD1; v_gene: TRBV25-1; CDR3nt: TGTGCCAGCAGTGAATACTGGACAGGTCCGAACACTGAAGCTTTCTTT; CDR3aa: CASSEYWTGPNTEAFF
j_gene: TRBJ2-3; abundance: once; d_gene: -; v_gene: TRBV5-6; CDR3nt: TGTGCCAGCAGCTTGGACAGGGGAGGGCTTTTTGGTAATACGCAGTATTTT; CDR3aa: CASSLDRGGLFGNTQYF
j_gene: TRBJ2-7; abundance: -; d_gene: TRBD1; v_gene: TRBV18; CDR3nt: TGTGCCAGCTCACCCGCGGGGCAGGGGGCCGGCTACGAGCAGTACTTC; CDR3aa: CASSPAGQGAGYEQYF
j_gene: TRBJ2-5; abundance: -; d_gene: TRBD2; v_gene: TRBV5-4; CDR3nt: TGTGCCAGCAGCTTGGCCGAGGGAGGGGTAAGGAAGACCCAGTACTTC; CDR3aa: CASSLAEGGVRKTQYF
j_gene: TRBJ2-1; abundance: -; d_gene: TRBD2; v_gene: TRBV29-1; CDR3nt: TGCAGCGTTGTACGGCTCGCTAGCGGGAATGAGCAGTTCTTC; CDR3aa: CSVVRLASGNEQFF
j_gene: TRBJ1-6; abundance: -; d_gene: TRBD1; v_gene: TRBV29-1; CDR3nt: TGCAGCGTCCGACAGGGAGAGAATTCACCCCTCCACTTT; CDR3aa: CSVRQGENSPLHF
j_gene: TRBJ2-3; abundance: -; d_gene: TRBD1; v_gene: TRBV5-1; CDR3nt: TGCGCCAGCAGCTTGGAGGGACAGGGGGCCACAGATACGCAGTATTTT; CDR3aa: CASSLEGQGATDTQYF
j_gene: TRBJ2-1; abundance: -; d_gene: -; v_gene: TRBV2; CDR3nt: TGTGCCAGCAGTGAAGAAGTGACAAGGTTCTTC; CDR3aa: CASSEEVTRFF
j_gene: TRBJ1-5; abundance: -; d_gene: -; v_gene: TRBV7-2; CDR3nt: TGTGCCAGCAGCTCCGTGGCAGGAGGTGGCAATCAGCCCCAGCATTTT; CDR3aa: CASSSVAGGGNQPQHF
j_gene: TRBJ2-7; abundance: -; d_gene: -; v_gene: TRBV7-9; CDR3nt: TGTGCCAGCAGCTTAGCATCCAGCATCTACGAGCAGTACTTC; CDR3aa: CASSLASSIYEQYF
j_gene: TRBJ2-5; abundance: -; d_gene: TRBD2; v_gene: TRBV5-1; CDR3nt: TGCGCCAGCAGCTCGGGGACTAGCGGGACGGAGACCCAGTACTTC; CDR3aa: CASSSGTSGTETQYF
j_gene: TRBJ2-5; abundance: -; d_gene: -; v_gene: TRBV2; CDR3nt: TGTGCCAGCAGTGAAGTAAAGACCCAGTACTTC; CDR3aa: CASSEVKTQYF
j_gene: TRBJ1-2; abundance: -; d_gene: TRBD1; v_gene: TRBV5-1; CDR3nt: TGCGCCAGCAGCTTGGGACAGGGGTTTGGCTACACCTTC; CDR3aa: CASSLGQGFGYTF
j_gene: TRBJ2-3; abundance: -; d_gene: TRBD2; v_gene: TRBV19; CDR3nt: TGTGCCAGTAGTAGGGGACTAGCACCAGATACGCAGTATTTT; CDR3aa: CASSRGLAPDTQYF
j_gene: TRBJ2-4; abundance: -; d_gene: -; v_gene: TRBV9; CDR3nt: TGTGCCAGCAGCGTAGAGCTCGTGGGGGCCAAAAACATTCAGTACTTC; CDR3aa: CASSVELVGAKNIQYF
j_gene: TRBJ2-3; abundance: once; d_gene: -; v_gene: TRBV6-1; CDR3nt: TGTGCCAGCAGCGCCCGAGGGAACATGGATACGCAGTATTTT; CDR3aa: CASSARGNMDTQYF
j_gene: TRBJ1-5; abundance: -; d_gene: -; v_gene: TRBV28; CDR3nt: TGTGCCAGCAGTCTGGGATGGGGGGGACAGCCCCAGCATTTT; CDR3aa: CASSLGWGGQPQHF
j_gene: TRBJ2-3; abundance: -; d_gene: TRBD2; v_gene: TRBV30; CDR3nt: TGTGCCTGGAGTCCCGGGACTAGCGGGGGCCCAGATACGCAGTATTTT; CDR3aa: CAWSPGTSGGPDTQYF
j_gene: TRBJ2-1; abundance: -; d_gene: TRBD2; v_gene: TRBV10-3; CDR3nt: TGTGCCATCAGTGAGTCCCCTAGCGGGGGGGCAAATGAGCAGTTCTTC; CDR3aa: CAISESPSGGANEQFF